One T cell receptor (beta chain) is described in this entry. Sequenced by immunoSEQ multiplex PCR; TCRdb stores in-frame clones only, minus some. The sample shows approximately 52,000 clones, approximately 80% of them seen only once. The data were taken from a study of PD-L1 blockade in urothelial cancer. Germline assignment: CDR1 SGDLS and CDR2 YYNGEE. The CDR3 covers 15 residues. Unmatched junction bases numbered 10, after V lost 4 bases and J lost 7 bases. The material sequenced was PBMCs, taken around atezolizumab (anti-PD-L1) treatment. This sequence originates from a man between 70 and 80 years old with urothelial cancer. V and J are TRBV9 and TRBJ2-5; TRBD2 matches 10 bases. The CDR3 sequence is CASSLSSGGSTTQYF. The CDR3 DNA is TGTGCCAGCAGCCTAAGTAGCGGGGGGTCGACGACCCAGTACTTC.